The rows below give T cell receptor beta chains drawn from one sample of a study of blood T cell repertoires in COVID-19. The method was immunoSEQ multiplex PCR; TCRdb's version includes in-frame clones alone and lacks a portion of them. The data show some 250,000 clones, over 85% seen once. Sequencing input: PBMCs or T cells enriched from blood (not recorded which). The receptors here all came from a woman aged 25 to 39 with acute COVID-19. The CDR3 runs from the conserved cysteine through the conserved F or W. The D gene is left open where the match is weak. Part of the rows lack a size; the others show once, few, many or a class for expanded clones.

cdr3_aa: CASSLKSQGAQHYEQYF
cdr3_nt: TGTGCCAGCAGTTTAAAAAGTCAGGGGGCGCAGCACTACGAGCAGTACTTC
v_call: TRBV27
d_call: TRBD1
j_call: TRBJ2-7
clone_size: few
cdr3_length: 17

cdr3_aa: CSASLGGDEQYF
cdr3_nt: TGCAGTGCTAGTTTAGGGGGGGACGAGCAGTACTTC
v_call: TRBV20-1
d_call: .
j_call: TRBJ2-7
clone_size: .
cdr3_length: 12

cdr3_aa: CASSLLGDAYVYTF
cdr3_nt: TGTGCCAGCAGCTTATTAGGAGACGCGTATGTCTACACCTTC
v_call: TRBV7-9
d_call: .
j_call: TRBJ1-2
clone_size: few
cdr3_length: 14

cdr3_aa: CASSLEAGGAYEQYF
cdr3_nt: TGTGCCAGCAGCTTAGAAGCGGGGGGAGCCTACGAGCAGTACTTC
v_call: TRBV11-3
d_call: TRBD2
j_call: TRBJ2-7
clone_size: .
cdr3_length: 15

cdr3_aa: CASRMTVNYGYTF
cdr3_nt: TGTGCCAGCAGGATGACAGTTAACTATGGCTACACCTTC
v_call: TRBV2
d_call: .
j_call: TRBJ1-2
clone_size: once
cdr3_length: 13

cdr3_aa: CASSLVWGADTGELFF
cdr3_nt: TGTGCCAGCAGCTTGGTCTGGGGCGCGGACACCGGGGAGCTGTTTTTT
v_call: TRBV5-8
d_call: .
j_call: TRBJ2-2
clone_size: .
cdr3_length: 16

cdr3_aa: CASSLGYRGGQRPQHF
cdr3_nt: TGTGCCAGCAGCTTGGGATACAGGGGAGGCCAACGGCCCCAGCATTTT
v_call: TRBV5-6
d_call: TRBD1
j_call: TRBJ1-5
clone_size: .
cdr3_length: 16

cdr3_aa: CASSERTGKATGELFF
cdr3_nt: TGTGCCAGCAGCGAGCGGACAGGGAAGGCCACCGGGGAGCTGTTTTTT
v_call: TRBV7-9
d_call: TRBD1
j_call: TRBJ2-2
clone_size: .
cdr3_length: 16

cdr3_aa: CASTPSGVNQPQHF
cdr3_nt: TGTGCCAGTACCCCGAGTGGAGTCAATCAGCCCCAGCATTTT
v_call: TRBV19
d_call: .
j_call: TRBJ1-5
clone_size: .
cdr3_length: 14

cdr3_aa: CASSPLTGDNQPQHF
cdr3_nt: TGTGCCAGCTCACCCCTGACAGGGGATAATCAGCCCCAGCATTTT
v_call: TRBV18
d_call: TRBD1
j_call: TRBJ1-5
clone_size: .
cdr3_length: 15

cdr3_aa: CASSPGLKGENTEAFF
cdr3_nt: TGCGCCAGCAGCCCGGGCCTAAAGGGGGAGAACACTGAAGCTTTCTTT
v_call: TRBV5-1
d_call: .
j_call: TRBJ1-1
clone_size: .
cdr3_length: 16

cdr3_aa: CASSLSGGYGYTF
cdr3_nt: TGTGCCAGCAGCTTATCAGGTGGCTATGGCTACACCTTC
v_call: TRBV7-3
d_call: .
j_call: TRBJ1-2
clone_size: .
cdr3_length: 13

cdr3_aa: CASSYSLVAEQYF
cdr3_nt: TGTGCCAGCAGTTACTCTTTGGTAGCCGAGCAGTACTTC
v_call: TRBV6-5
d_call: .
j_call: TRBJ2-7
clone_size: .
cdr3_length: 13

cdr3_aa: CASSPPGGANVLTF
cdr3_nt: TGTGCCAGCTCACCCCCCGGGGGGGCCAACGTCCTGACTTTC
v_call: TRBV18
d_call: .
j_call: TRBJ2-6
clone_size: .
cdr3_length: 14

cdr3_aa: CASSLMVREGSPLHF
cdr3_nt: TGCGCCAGCAGCTTGATGGTTCGGGAGGGTTCACCCCTCCACTTT
v_call: TRBV5-1
d_call: .
j_call: TRBJ1-6
clone_size: .
cdr3_length: 15

cdr3_aa: CASSRREQFF
cdr3_nt: TGTGCCAGCAGCCGCAGAGAGCAGTTCTTC
v_call: TRBV28
d_call: .
j_call: TRBJ2-1
clone_size: .
cdr3_length: 10

cdr3_aa: CASSAPLRVLDEQYF
cdr3_nt: TGTGCCAGCAGCGCCCCCCTGAGGGTTCTCGACGAGCAGTACTTC
v_call: TRBV2
d_call: .
j_call: TRBJ2-7
clone_size: .
cdr3_length: 15

cdr3_aa: CASSVQGGAYEQYF
cdr3_nt: TGTGCCAGCAGCGTACAGGGTGGGGCCTACGAGCAGTACTTC
v_call: TRBV9
d_call: .
j_call: TRBJ2-7
clone_size: .
cdr3_length: 14

cdr3_aa: CASSLDSTGHYGYTF
cdr3_nt: TGTGCCAGCAGCTTGGACTCGACAGGGCACTATGGCTACACCTTC
v_call: TRBV5-5
d_call: TRBD1
j_call: TRBJ1-2
clone_size: .
cdr3_length: 15

cdr3_aa: CATSGGGSPTYEQYF
cdr3_nt: TGTGCCACCAGTGGGGGGGGATCTCCTACCTACGAGCAGTACTTC
v_call: TRBV24-1
d_call: TRBD2
j_call: TRBJ2-7
clone_size: once
cdr3_length: 15

cdr3_aa: CASRPQVTEAFF
cdr3_nt: TGTGCCAGCAGGCCCCAGGTCACTGAAGCTTTCTTT
v_call: TRBV2
d_call: .
j_call: TRBJ1-1
clone_size: .
cdr3_length: 12

cdr3_aa: CASSADRGNSPLHF
cdr3_nt: TGTGCCAGCAGCGCGGACAGGGGTAATTCACCCCTCCACTTT
v_call: TRBV5-5
d_call: TRBD1
j_call: TRBJ1-6
clone_size: .
cdr3_length: 14